This T cell receptor (beta chain) is drawn from a study of pediatric ulcerative colitis. CDR1 is SGHDT, CDR2 YYEEEE, per germline. CDR3 length equals 16 residues. The ends were cut back, 2 bases at V and 0 bases at J, with 15 bases in the middle. The repertoire was sequenced with immunoSEQ multiplex PCR; TCRdb's copy has only in-frame clones and lacks some. The sample has roughly 64,000 clones, 80% to 90% seen once; the top ten hold around 3.6%. Sequenced sample: blood. The TCR sequence derives from a boy aged 5-17 years with severe ulcerative colitis. The rearrangement joins TRBV5-6 to TRBJ2-7; TRBD2 is a possible D gene (6 bases). CDR3 amino acids: CASSFERWGGSYEQYF. In DNA form, the CDR3 reads TGTGCCAGCAGCTTCGAACGGTGGGGAGGCTCCTACGAGCAGTACTTC.